Presented here are 25 T cell receptor beta chains from one specimen sequenced in a study of CD8 T cells in ankylosing spondylitis. A single record per CDR3 protein comes from TCRdb applying MiXCR to the 5' RACE reads. The data contain 250,000 to 350,000 distinct CDR3 sequences, 20% of them singletons. The sequencing sample was made of blood, either unsorted or a sorted T cell fraction (not recorded which). The receptor set was obtained from a male donor with ankylosing spondylitis or in good health (not recorded which).

This clonotype appeared many times. This rearrangement joins TRBV29-1 to TRBJ2-5; no definite D call. Germline V CDR1 and CDR2: SQVTM, ANQGSEA. The CDR3 sequence is 13 residues long. V was cut by 5 bases and J by 2 bases, with 12 bases left in between. DNA of the CDR3: TGCAGCGTTTTGGGCGACGCACAAGAGACCCAGTACTTC. Translating it yields CSVLGDAQETQYF.

This sequence joins TRBV2 and TRBJ2-3; 7 bases agree with TRBD1. The germline V gene has CDR1 SNHLY and CDR2 FYNNEI. With V trimmed by 8 bases and J by 1 base, 6 bases remained unmatched. CDR3 length: 14 residues. The CDR3 region is CASGWDRRTDTQYF. CDR3 coding DNA: TGTGCCAGCGGGTGGGACAGACGCACAGATACGCAGTATTTT.

V is TRBV12-3 or TRBV12-4 and J is TRBJ2-2; 9 bases are a match to TRBD1. V lost 6 bases, J lost 7 bases, and 9 bases stayed unmatched. The CDR3 sequence is 15 residues long. CDR3 coding DNA: TGTGCCAGCAGACCCGACCGGACAGGGGTCGGGGAGCTGTTTTTT. Residues: CASRPDRTGVGELFF.

A few counts support this clonotype. This chain joins TRBV3-1 and TRBJ2-1; tentative D call: TRBD1 (5 bases). V dropped 1 base and J dropped 2 bases, with 9 bases sitting between them. This CDR3 is built from 15 residues. The germline V gene has CDR1 LGHDT and CDR2 YNNKEL (reference sequence). The CDR3 DNA follows: TGTGCCAGCAGCCAAGGTGTAGGGGCCTACAATGAGCAGTTCTTC. Amino acids: CASSQGVGAYNEQFF.

This rearrangement joins TRBV20-1 to TRBJ2-5; D gene uncertain. This CDR3 has 11 amino acids. In germline, CDR1 is DFQATT, CDR2 SNEGSKA (reference sequence). V lost 7 bases to trimming and J lost 1 base, with 7 bases between them. CDR3 protein: CSGHRQETQYF. CDR3 in DNA: TGCAGTGGACACCGCCAAGAGACCCAGTACTTC.

There are a few counts of this clonotype. V gene TRBV5-1 combines with J gene TRBJ2-2; TRBD1 is a possible D gene (6 bases). Germline CDR1 reads SGHRS; CDR2 reads YFSETQ. The CDR3 has 13 residues. V lost 4 bases and J lost 6, with 10 bases in between. CDR3 residues: CASSPQGSGELFF. CDR3 coding DNA: TGCGCCAGCAGCCCACAGGGATCCGGGGAGCTGTTTTTT.

This clonotype has a single count. A much larger clone is a single base away; this may be a read error. The chain couples TRBV20-1 to TRBJ1-3; TRBD1 aligns across 7 bases. CDR1 and CDR2 from the germline V gene are DFQATT and SNEGSKA (reference sequence). After removal of 4 bases from V and 2 bases from J, the junction contained 5 bases not matched to a gene. The CDR3 extends over 14 amino acids. The CDR3 DNA follows: TGCAGTGCTAAATCCGGGACAGCTGGAAACACCATATATTTT. It yields the protein CSAKSGTAGNTIYF.

The rearrangement links TRBV6-1 to TRBJ2-2; D remains unclear. The V gene's germline CDR1 is MNHNS and CDR2 SASEGT. V was cut by 3 bases and J by 0 bases, with 8 bases left in between. CDR3 length equals 15 residues. CDR3 amino acids: CASSELIANTGELFF. The DNA of the CDR3 is TGTGCCAGCAGTGAGCTGATCGCGAACACCGGGGAGCTGTTTTTT.

This clonotype was detected only a few times. The chain combines TRBV7-6 with TRBJ2-5; D is possibly TRBD1 (7 bases). Germline V gives CDR1 SGHVS, CDR2 FNYEAQ. The V and J ends lost 4 bases and 2 bases respectively, with 11 bases between them. CDR3 length: 14 amino acids. The CDR3 sequence: CASSSQGGQETQYF. In DNA, the CDR3 is TGTGCCAGCAGCTCCCAGGGGGGTCAAGAGACCCAGTACTTC.

This sequence joins TRBV7-3 and TRBJ1-2; a weak D match, TRBD1 (5 bases). The CDR3 consists of 12 residues. Trimming left V 5 bases short and J 9 bases short, with 13 bases between. The germline CDR1 and CDR2 sequences are SGHTA and FQGTGA. This CDR3 is CASSPGGGSYTF. For the CDR3, the DNA is TGTGCCAGCAGCCCCGGCGGGGGTAGCTACACCTTC.

The genes are TRBV5-1 and TRBJ2-2; possible D gene TRBD2, 6 bases. Germline assignment: CDR1 SGHRS and CDR2 YFSETQ. This CDR3 has 15 amino acids. V gave up 4 bases and J gave up 0 bases, with 10 bases separating them. The CDR3 bases are TGCGCCAGCAGCAAAACGGGGGCGAACACCGGGGAGCTGTTTTTT. This translates into CASSKTGANTGELFF. Drawing the rest from reference TRBV5-1 and TRBJ2-2, the complete variable domain is KAGVTQTPRYLIKTRGQQVTLSCSPISGHRSVSWYQQTPGQGLQFLFEYFSETQRNKGNFPGRFSGRQFSNSRSEMNVSTLELGDSALYLCASSKTGANTGELFFGEGSRLTVL.

J is TRBJ1-2 and V is TRBV9; the D is unclear. Germline V gene sequence: CDR1 SGDLS, CDR2 YYNGEE. This CDR3 is built from 12 residues. Between the trimmed V and J ends, which lost 4 bases and 8 bases, there was a span of 12 bases. DNA for the CDR3: TGTGCCAGCAGCAGCAGAGAAGGCGGCTACACCTTC. The encoded protein is CASSSREGGYTF. Full variable domain (remainder filled in from reference TRBV9 and TRBJ1-2): DSGVTQTPKHLITATGQRVTLRCSPRSGDLSVYWYQQSLDQGLQFLIQYYNGEERAKGNILERFSAQQFPDLHSELNLSSLELGDSALYFCASSSREGGYTFGSGTRLTVV.

The chain employs TRBV5-5 and TRBJ2-3; no firm D call. The CDR3 runs 15 residues. Looked up from germline, CDR1 is SGHKS and CDR2 is YYEKEE (reference sequence). The V gene lost 0 bases and the J gene lost 2 bases, with 10 bases spanning the gap. The CDR3 loop is CASSLGRSPTDTQYF. The CDR3 DNA sequence: TGTGCCAGCAGCTTGGGGCGTTCTCCCACAGATACGCAGTATTTT.

The rearrangement uses TRBV6-1 and TRBJ2-3, with D possibly matching TRBD1 (6 bases). CDR1 MNHNS and CDR2 SASEGT come from the germline V gene. The CDR3 is 15 residues long. The V end lost 6 bases, the J end lost 1 base, and 14 bases lay between the germline ends. In nucleotides, the CDR3 is TGTGCCAGCAGCCATCCCCGGACAGGCACAGATACGCAGTATTTT. Protein product: CASSHPRTGTDTQYF.

This clonotype was found many times. The CDR3 loop reads CASSAPGRITEAFF. The CDR3 DNA reads as TGTGCCAGCAGTGCCCCGGGACGTATAACTGAAGCTTTCTTT. The V and J genes are TRBV28 and TRBJ1-1; possibly TRBD1 for D (5 bases). The V and J ends lost 5 bases and 5 bases respectively, with 15 bases between them. Germline V gene data show CDR1 as MDHEN and CDR2 as SYDVKM. This CDR3 is built from 14 residues.

The genes are TRBV5-1 and TRBJ2-7; no definite D call. The CDR3 runs 13 residues. The V gene lost 0 bases and the J gene lost 0 bases, with 4 bases spanning the gap. Germline CDR1 reads SGHRS; CDR2 reads YFSETQ. DNA for the CDR3: TGCGCCAGCAGCTTGGAAAACTCCTACGAGCAGTACGTC. This codes for CASSLENSYEQYV.

The CDR3 reads CASSLGRETLQPQHF. CDR3 in DNA: TGCGCCAGCAGCTTGGGCAGGGAAACGCTTCAGCCCCAGCATTTT. The chain recombines TRBV5-1 with TRBJ1-5, with D possibly TRBD1 on 5 matching bases. Per germline, CDR1 SGHRS and CDR2 YFSETQ. V was shortened by 0 bases and J by 6 bases, with 13 bases between the two germline ends. The CDR3 is made up of 15 amino acids.

The chain uses TRBV3-1 and TRBJ1-6; D remains ambiguous. Germline V gene data show CDR1 as LGHDT and CDR2 as YNNKEL (reference sequence). The CDR3 runs 13 residues. V lost 0 bases and J 10 bases, leaving 7 bases between the germline ends. The DNA of the CDR3 is TGTGCCAGCAGCCAAGAATTACGATCACCCCTCCACTTT. This sequence encodes CASSQELRSPLHF.

This clonotype appeared a few times. The chain carries TRBV15 and TRBJ2-1; 7 nucleotides match TRBD1. This CDR3 comprises 13 residues. Germline V gives CDR1 LNHNV, CDR2 YYDKDF (reference sequence). J lost 5 bases, V lost 5 bases, and 3 bases had no gene match. Here the CDR3 reads CATSFDRDNEQFF. The CDR3 nucleotides read TGTGCCACCAGCTTCGACAGGGACAATGAGCAGTTCTTC.

The V call is TRBV7-6, the J call TRBJ2-1, with a weak D call TRBD2 (7 bases). The CDR3 consists of 16 residues. Germline CDR1 is SGHVS and CDR2 is FNYEAQ. The V end lost 1 base, the J end lost 0 bases, and 10 bases lay between the germline ends. CDR3 residues: CASSLEGGSSYNEQFF. CDR3 bases: TGTGCCAGCAGCTTAGAGGGGGGGAGCTCCTACAATGAGCAGTTCTTC.

V is TRBV5-1 and J is TRBJ2-3; 10 nucleotides match TRBD2. V shed 0 bases, J shed 6 bases, and the junction held 13 bases outside the gene matches. CDR3 length: 18 residues. CDR1 is SGHRS and CDR2 is YFSETQ in the germline V gene. The chain's CDR3 is CASSLVASGGLLPDTQYF. Written as DNA, the CDR3 is TGCGCCAGCAGCTTGGTAGCTAGCGGGGGTCTGTTGCCGGATACGCAGTATTTT. Supplemented by reference TRBV5-1 and TRBJ2-3, the full variable domain reads KAGVTQTPRYLIKTRGQQVTLSCSPISGHRSVSWYQQTPGQGLQFLFEYFSETQRNKGNFPGRFSGRQFSNSRSEMNVSTLELGDSALYLCASSLVASGGLLPDTQYFGPGTRLTVL.

Note on this clonotype: At one end, the junction sequence differs from germline, possibly due to a read error. The CDR3: CTSSKTGANVLTF. The DNA of the CDR3 is TGTACCAGCAGTAAAACTGGGGCCAACGTCCTGACTTTC. V gene TRBV7-9 combines with J gene TRBJ2-6, with unresolved D. The V gene's germline CDR1 is SEHNR and CDR2 FQNEAQ (reference sequence). The CDR3 sequence is 13 residues long. Full variable domain (missing parts from reference TRBV7-9 and TRBJ2-6): DTGVSQNPRHKITKRGQNVTFRCDPISEHNRLYWYRQTLGQGPEFLTYFQNEAQLEKSRLLSDRFSAERPKGSFSTLEIQRTEQGDSAMYLCTSSKTGANVLTFGAGSRLTVL.

This clonotype has just a few counts. The rearrangement joins TRBV20-1 to TRBJ1-1; D remains ambiguous. V was cut by 2 bases and J by 1 base, with 17 bases left in between. Germline CDR1 and CDR2: DFQATT and SNEGSKA (reference sequence). The CDR3 is 16 residues long. CDR3 sequence: CSARSPTGRKNTEAFF. The CDR3 bases are TGCAGTGCTAGATCGCCGACTGGACGGAAGAACACTGAAGCTTTCTTT.

There are a few counts of this clonotype. The chain has TRBV5-1 and TRBJ2-3; D not resolved. The CDR3 contains 17 residues. Deletions cut 0 bases from V and 1 base from J, with 15 bases between. Germline V gene sequence: CDR1 SGHRS, CDR2 YFSETQ. In nucleotides, the CDR3 is TGCGCCAGCAGCTTGGCCCCCCCGGGCAGAGGCACAGATACGCAGTATTTT. Translation gives CASSLAPPGRGTDTQYF.

This clonotype was detected ten times or more. This chain links TRBV5-1 with TRBJ1-2; no definite D call. Trimming took 6 bases from V and 0 from J, leaving 15 bases between them. CDR3 length: 15 residues. Looked up from germline, CDR1 is SGHRS and CDR2 is YFSETQ. The CDR3 region is CASTQEASANYGYTF. CDR3 DNA sequence: TGCGCCAGCACTCAGGAAGCATCCGCTAACTATGGCTACACCTTC.